This TCR beta chain was identified during a study of early T cells in non-severe SARS-CoV-2 infection (TCRdb year 2021). Some background on the complete study: Because TCR sequencing was done on bulk RNA from unsorted whole blood, the alpha and beta chains could not be paired. Findings and caveats that apply to the study as a whole: VDJdb matching was skewed toward anti-spike CD8 responses and likely underestimated virus-specific expansions, missing private and CD4 specificities.

A case-control design nested within a healthcare worker cohort in London, UK, was used, with weekly nasopharyngeal swab PCR tests and blood sampling performed. Healthcare workers were recruited during the week of the UK lockdown, between 23 and 31 March 2020, and followed weekly for up to about 16 weeks. Receptor amplification or capture employed 5' RACE. TCRdb names NextSeq 500 as the instrument used. Unique molecular identifiers were attached to individual cDNA molecules in the TCR library protocol so that sequencing error and PCR bias could be corrected. TCR alpha and beta chains were both sequenced, and the abundances of alpha and beta sequences in each sample were closely correlated with each other. In the paper's pipeline: Decombinator V4 was used to perform V gene, J gene and CDR3 annotation of TCR sequences. TCRs were defined as expanded if a significant change between any two time points was detected under a Poisson model with p below 0.0001. TCR abundances were normalised to the total number of TCRs sequenced per sample and expressed as counts per million. TRAV1-2 paired with TRAJ12, TRAJ20 or TRAJ33 defined MAIT TCRs, while TRAV10 paired with TRAJ18 defined iNKT TCRs. VDJdb, accessed 1 November 2021, was searched for CMV, EBV and SARS-CoV-2 annotated TCRs, excluding TCRs annotated for multiple antigens. TCRdb took the public reads, trimmed them with fastp at Q25, ran MiXCR for clone calling and kept in-frame beta chains. Identical CDR3 proteins give one entry, which carries the most common genes and DNA. None of the V and J calls come from the authors' own analysis; TCRdb made them. The sample table lists about 37,000 distinct CDR3 sequences, 5% to 5.5% of them with a count of one. The top ten clonotypes cover approximately 5.7% of the sample.

This clonotype was seen repeatedly, ten times or more. This receptor's antigen is unknown. No clone much larger than this one lies a single base away; base qualities are absent. A distance of 8 bases separates the germline ends of V and J, which lose 0 bases and 6 bases respectively. Looking up the germline V gene yields CDR1 SGHAT and CDR2 FQNNGV. The CDR3 sequence holds 14 residues, the cysteine and phenylalanine included. This entry keeps only the CDR3 DNA: 42 bases, framed from base 1. The material was whole blood, obtained at baseline. This receptor was identified in an adult who was a healthcare worker with PCR-confirmed SARS-CoV-2 infection or an uninfected control (not recorded which). The rearranged chain carries TRBV11-2 and TRBJ2-2; the D gene is unclear. The sequenced DNA is TGTGCCAGCAGCTTAGATCGCCGGGCCGGGGAGCTGTTTTTT. It specifies CASSLDRRAGELFF.